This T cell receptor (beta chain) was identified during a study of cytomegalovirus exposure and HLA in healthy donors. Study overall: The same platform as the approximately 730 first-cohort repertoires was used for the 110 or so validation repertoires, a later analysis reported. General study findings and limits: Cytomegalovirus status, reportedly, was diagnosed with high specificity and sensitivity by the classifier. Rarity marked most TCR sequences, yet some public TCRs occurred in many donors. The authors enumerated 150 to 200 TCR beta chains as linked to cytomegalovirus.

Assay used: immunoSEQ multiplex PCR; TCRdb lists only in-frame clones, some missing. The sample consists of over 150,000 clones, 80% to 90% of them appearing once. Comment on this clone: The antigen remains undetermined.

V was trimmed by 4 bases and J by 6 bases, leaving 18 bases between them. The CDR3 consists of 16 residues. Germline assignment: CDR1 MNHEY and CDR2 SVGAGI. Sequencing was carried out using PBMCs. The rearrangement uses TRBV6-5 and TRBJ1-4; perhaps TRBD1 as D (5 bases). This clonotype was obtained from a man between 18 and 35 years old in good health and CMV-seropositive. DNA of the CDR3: TGTGCCAGCAGTTCTCAATATGGGTGGGGGGATGAAAAACTGTTTTTT. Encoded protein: CASSSQYGWGDEKLFF.